This TCR beta chain was recovered during a study of cytomegalovirus exposure and HLA in healthy donors. Regarding the study as a whole: A later analysis reportedly found that, within productive TCRs, an Asian-associated ancestry cluster had fewer N-insertions than the mean observed across the 666 donors. A later analysis linked around 17,000 TCR beta sequences to HLA alleles at 0.05 false discovery rate. Indistinguishable V segments, including TRBV6-2 and TRBV6-3, were excluded.

The PCR employed 60 Vbeta primers together with 13 Jbeta primers. Sequenced by immunoSEQ multiplex PCR; TCRdb stores in-frame clones only, minus some. The data contain more than 95,000 clones, almost 70% of them singletons. With regard to this clone: The antigen remains undetermined.

V was pared by 5 bases and J by 5 bases, with 10 bases between. The germline V gene has CDR1 SGHTA and CDR2 FQGNSA. This CDR3 comprises 12 residues. All donors participated as healthy donors of bone marrow. Sample: PBMCs. This clonotype was obtained from a man aged 25-40 years in good health and CMV-seronegative. The gene calls are TRBV7-2 and TRBJ2-7, with TRBD1 as a possible D gene (5 bases). The DNA of the CDR3 is TGTGCCAGCAGCGCCAGGGTAAACGAGCAGTACTTC. The encoded protein is CASSARVNEQYF. The complete variable domain, with remaining parts taken from reference TRBV7-2 and TRBJ2-7, reads GAGVSQSPSNKVTEKGKDVELRCDPISGHTALYWYRQSLGQGLEFLIYFQGNSAPDKSGLPSDRFSAERTGGSVSTLTIQRTQQEDSAVYLCASSARVNEQYFGPGTRLTVT.